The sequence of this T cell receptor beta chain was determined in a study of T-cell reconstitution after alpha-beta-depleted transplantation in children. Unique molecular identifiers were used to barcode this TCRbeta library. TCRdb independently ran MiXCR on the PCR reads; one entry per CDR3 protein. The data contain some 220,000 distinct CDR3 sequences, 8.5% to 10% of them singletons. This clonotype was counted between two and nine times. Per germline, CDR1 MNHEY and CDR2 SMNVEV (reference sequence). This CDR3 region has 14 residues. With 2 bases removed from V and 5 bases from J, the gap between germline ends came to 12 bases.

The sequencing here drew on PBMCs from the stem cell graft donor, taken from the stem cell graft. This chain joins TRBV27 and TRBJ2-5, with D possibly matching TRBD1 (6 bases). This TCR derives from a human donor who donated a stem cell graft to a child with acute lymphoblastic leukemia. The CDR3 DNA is TGTGCCAGCAGTTTAATGGGGGCGGAGGAGACCCAGTACTTC. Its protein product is CASSLMGAEETQYF.